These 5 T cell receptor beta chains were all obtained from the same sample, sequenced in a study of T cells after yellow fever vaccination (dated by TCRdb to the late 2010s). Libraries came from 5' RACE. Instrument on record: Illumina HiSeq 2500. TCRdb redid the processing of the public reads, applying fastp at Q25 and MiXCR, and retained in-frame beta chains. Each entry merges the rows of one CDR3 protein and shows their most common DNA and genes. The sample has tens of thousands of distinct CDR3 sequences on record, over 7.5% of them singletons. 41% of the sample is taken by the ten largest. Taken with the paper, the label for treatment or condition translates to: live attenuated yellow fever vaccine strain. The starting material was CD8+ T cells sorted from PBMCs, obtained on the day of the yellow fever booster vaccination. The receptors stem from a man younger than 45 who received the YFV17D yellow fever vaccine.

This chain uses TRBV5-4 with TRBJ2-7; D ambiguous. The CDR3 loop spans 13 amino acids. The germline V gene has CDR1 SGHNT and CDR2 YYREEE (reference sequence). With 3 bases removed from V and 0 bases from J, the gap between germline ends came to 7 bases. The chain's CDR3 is CASSWTGSYEQYF. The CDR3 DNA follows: TGTGCCAGCAGCTGGACCGGCTCCTACGAGCAGTACTTC. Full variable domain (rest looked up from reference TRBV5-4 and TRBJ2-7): ETGVTQSPTHLIKTRGQQVTLRCSSQSGHNTVSWYQQALGQGPQFIFQYYREEENGRGNFPPRFSGLQFPNYSSELNVNALELDDSALYLCASSWTGSYEQYFGPGTRLTVT.

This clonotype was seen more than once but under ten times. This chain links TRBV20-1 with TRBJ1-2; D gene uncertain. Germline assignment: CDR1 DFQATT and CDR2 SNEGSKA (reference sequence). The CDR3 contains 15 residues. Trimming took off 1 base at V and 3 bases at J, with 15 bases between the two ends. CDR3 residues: CSARGGARRDYGYTF. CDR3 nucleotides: TGCAGTGCTAGAGGGGGAGCCCGGAGGGACTATGGCTACACCTTC.

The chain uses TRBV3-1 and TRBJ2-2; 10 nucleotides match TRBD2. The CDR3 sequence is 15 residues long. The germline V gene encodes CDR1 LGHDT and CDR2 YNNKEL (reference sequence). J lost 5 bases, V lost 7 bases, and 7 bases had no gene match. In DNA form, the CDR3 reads TGTGCCAGCACCTTAGCGGGAGGAGGGACCGGGGAGCTGTTTTTT. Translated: CASTLAGGGTGELFF.

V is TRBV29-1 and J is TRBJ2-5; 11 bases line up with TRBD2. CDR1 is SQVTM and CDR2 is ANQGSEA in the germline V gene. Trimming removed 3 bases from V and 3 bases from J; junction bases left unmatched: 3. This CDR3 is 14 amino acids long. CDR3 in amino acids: CSVELGLAEETQYF. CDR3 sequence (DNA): TGCAGCGTTGAGCTGGGACTAGCGGAAGAGACCCAGTACTTC.

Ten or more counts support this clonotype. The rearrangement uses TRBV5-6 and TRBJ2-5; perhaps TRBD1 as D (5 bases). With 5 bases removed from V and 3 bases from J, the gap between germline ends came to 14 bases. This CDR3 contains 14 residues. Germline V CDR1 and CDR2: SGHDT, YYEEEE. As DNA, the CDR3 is TGTGCCAGCAGTAACGACAGAATTGAAGAGACCCAGTACTTC. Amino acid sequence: CASSNDRIEETQYF.